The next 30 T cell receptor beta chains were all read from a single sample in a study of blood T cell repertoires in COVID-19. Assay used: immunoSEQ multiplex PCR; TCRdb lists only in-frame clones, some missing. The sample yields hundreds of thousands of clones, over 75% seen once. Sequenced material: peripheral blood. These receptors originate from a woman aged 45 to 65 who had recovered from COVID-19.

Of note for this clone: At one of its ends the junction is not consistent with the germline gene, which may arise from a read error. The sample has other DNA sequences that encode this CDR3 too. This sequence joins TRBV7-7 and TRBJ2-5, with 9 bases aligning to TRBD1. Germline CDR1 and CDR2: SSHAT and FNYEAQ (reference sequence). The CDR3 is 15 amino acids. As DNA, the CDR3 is TGTGCTAGCAGCTTAGGGGGACAGGGTGCAGAGACCCAGTACTTC. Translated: CASSLGGQGAETQYF.

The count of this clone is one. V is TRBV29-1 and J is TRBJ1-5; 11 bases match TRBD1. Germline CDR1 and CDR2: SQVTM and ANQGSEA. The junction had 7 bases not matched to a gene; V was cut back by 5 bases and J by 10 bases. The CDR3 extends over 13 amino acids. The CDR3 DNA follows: TGCAGCGTTCGGACAGGGGGCTATGATCCCCAGCATTTT. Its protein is CSVRTGGYDPQHF.

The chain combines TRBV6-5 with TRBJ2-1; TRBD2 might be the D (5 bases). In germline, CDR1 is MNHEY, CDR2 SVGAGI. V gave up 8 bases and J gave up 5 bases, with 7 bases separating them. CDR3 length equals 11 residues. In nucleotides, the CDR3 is TGTGCCAGCGGGAGAAACAATGAGCAGTTCTTC. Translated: CASGRNNEQFF.

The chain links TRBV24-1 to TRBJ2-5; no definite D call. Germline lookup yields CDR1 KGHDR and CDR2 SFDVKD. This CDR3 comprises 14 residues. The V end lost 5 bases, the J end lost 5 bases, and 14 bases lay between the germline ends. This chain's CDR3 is CATSGHPQAETQYF. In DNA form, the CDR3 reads TGTGCCACCAGTGGCCACCCTCAGGCGGAGACCCAGTACTTC.

CDR3 nucleotides: TGTGCCAGCAGCCGGGACATAGTCTACAATGAGCAGTTCTTC. Its protein product is CASSRDIVYNEQFF. The chain joins TRBV5-5 to TRBJ2-1; TRBD1 is a possible D gene (6 bases). V was cut by 4 bases and J by 3 bases, with 11 bases left in between. Germline lookup yields CDR1 SGHKS and CDR2 YYEKEE (reference sequence). This CDR3 region has 14 residues.

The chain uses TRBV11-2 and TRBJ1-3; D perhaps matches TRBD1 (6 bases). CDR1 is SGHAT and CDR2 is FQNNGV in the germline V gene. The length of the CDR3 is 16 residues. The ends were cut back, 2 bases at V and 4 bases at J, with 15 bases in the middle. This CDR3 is CASSLNPGVQGNTIYF. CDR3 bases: TGTGCCAGCAGCTTAAACCCAGGGGTGCAAGGAAACACCATATATTTT. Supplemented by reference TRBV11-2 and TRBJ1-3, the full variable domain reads EAGVAQSPRYKIIEKRQSVAFWCNPISGHATLYWYQQILGQGPKLLIQFQNNGVVDDSQLPKDRFSAERLKGVDSTLKIQPAKLEDSAVYLCASSLNPGVQGNTIYFGEGSWLTVV.

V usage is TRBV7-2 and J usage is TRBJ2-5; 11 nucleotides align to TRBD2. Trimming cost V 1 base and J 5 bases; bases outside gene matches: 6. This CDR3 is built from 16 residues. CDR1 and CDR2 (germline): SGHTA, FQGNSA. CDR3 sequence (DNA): TGTGCCAGCAGCTTAGGGATAGCGGGGGGGCGGGAGACCCAGTACTTC. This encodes CASSLGIAGGRETQYF.

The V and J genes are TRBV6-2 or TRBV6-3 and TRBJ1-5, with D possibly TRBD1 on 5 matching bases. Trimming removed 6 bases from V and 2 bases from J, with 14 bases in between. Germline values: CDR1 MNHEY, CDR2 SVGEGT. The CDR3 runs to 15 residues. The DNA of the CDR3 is TGTGCCAGCAGCCCTTTTTGGGGCGGCAATCAGCCCCAGCATTTT. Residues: CASSPFWGGNQPQHF.

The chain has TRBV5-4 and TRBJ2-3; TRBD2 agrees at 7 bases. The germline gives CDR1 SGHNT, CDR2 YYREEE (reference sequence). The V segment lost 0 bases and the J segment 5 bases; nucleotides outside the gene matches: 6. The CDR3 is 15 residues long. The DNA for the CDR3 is TGTGCCAGCAGCTTGGGACTAGCTGTTGGAGATACGCAGTATTTT. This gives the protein CASSLGLAVGDTQYF.

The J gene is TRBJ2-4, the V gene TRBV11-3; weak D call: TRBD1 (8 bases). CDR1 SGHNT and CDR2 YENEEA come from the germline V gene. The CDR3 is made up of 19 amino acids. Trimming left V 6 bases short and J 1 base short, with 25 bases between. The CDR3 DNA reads TGTGCCAGCAGTCGGGGAGGGACAGGCGAGACGAGGGCCAAAAACATTCAGTACTTC. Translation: CASSRGGTGETRAKNIQYF.

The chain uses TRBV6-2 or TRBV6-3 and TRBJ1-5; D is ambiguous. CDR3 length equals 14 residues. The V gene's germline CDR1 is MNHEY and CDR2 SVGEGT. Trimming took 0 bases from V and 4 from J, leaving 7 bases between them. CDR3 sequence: CASSYSPVNQPQHF. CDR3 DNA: TGTGCCAGCAGTTACTCCCCAGTAAATCAGCCCCAGCATTTT.

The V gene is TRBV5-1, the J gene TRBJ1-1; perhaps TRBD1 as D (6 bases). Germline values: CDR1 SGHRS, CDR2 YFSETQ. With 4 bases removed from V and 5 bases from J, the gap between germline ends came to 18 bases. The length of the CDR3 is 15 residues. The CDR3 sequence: CASSAAGGEGTEAFF. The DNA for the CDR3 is TGCGCCAGCAGCGCGGCGGGGGGCGAAGGGACTGAAGCTTTCTTT.

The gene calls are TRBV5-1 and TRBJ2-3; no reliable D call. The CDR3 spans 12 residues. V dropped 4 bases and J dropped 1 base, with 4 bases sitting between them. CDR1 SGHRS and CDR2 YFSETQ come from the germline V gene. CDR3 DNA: TGCGCCAGCAGCCCGGGCACAGATACGCAGTATTTT. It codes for CASSPGTDTQYF.

CDR3 in amino acids: CASSVRGQGYGYTF. The DNA for the CDR3 is TGTGCCAGCAGCGTGCGAGGACAGGGGTATGGCTACACCTTC. J is TRBJ1-2 and V is TRBV9, with 9 bases fitting TRBD1. CDR3 length equals 14 residues. V lost 2 bases, J lost 5 bases, and 4 bases stayed unmatched. Germline V gives CDR1 SGDLS, CDR2 YYNGEE.

CDR3 protein: CASTDPGQGLSPLHF. Written as DNA, the CDR3 is TGTGCCAGCACCGATCCGGGACAGGGCCTTTCACCCCTCCACTTT. The J gene is TRBJ1-6, the V gene TRBV6-6, with 9 bases aligning to TRBD1. The V gene's germline CDR1 is MNHNY and CDR2 SVGAGI (reference sequence). V was clipped by 7 bases and J by 9 bases; unmatched bases: 10. The CDR3 contains 15 residues.

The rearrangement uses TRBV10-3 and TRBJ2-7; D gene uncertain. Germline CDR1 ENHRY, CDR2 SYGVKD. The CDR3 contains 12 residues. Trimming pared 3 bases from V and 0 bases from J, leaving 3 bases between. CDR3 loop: CAISDHSYEQYF. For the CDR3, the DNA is TGTGCCATCAGTGACCACTCCTACGAGCAGTACTTC.

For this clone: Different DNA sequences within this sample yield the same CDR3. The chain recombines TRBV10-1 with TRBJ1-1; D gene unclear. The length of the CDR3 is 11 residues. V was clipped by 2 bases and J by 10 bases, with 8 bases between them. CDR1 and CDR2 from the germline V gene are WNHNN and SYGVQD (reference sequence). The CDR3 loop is CASSEGGRAFF. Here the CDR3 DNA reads TGCGCCAGCAGTGAGGGAGGTAGAGCTTTCTTT.

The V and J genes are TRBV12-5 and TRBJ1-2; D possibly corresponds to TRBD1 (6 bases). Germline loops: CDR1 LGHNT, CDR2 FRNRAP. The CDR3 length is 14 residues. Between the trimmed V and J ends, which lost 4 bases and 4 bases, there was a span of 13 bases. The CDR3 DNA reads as TGTGCTAGTGGTTCCCGGACAGAGTTCTATGGCTACACCTTC. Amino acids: CASGSRTEFYGYTF.

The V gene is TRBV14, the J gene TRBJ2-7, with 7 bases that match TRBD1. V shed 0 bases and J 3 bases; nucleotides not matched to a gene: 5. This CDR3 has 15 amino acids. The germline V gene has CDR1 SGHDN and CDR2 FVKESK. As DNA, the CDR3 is TGTGCCAGCAGCCAAGAAGACCGGGACAGCTACGAGCAGTACTTC. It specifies CASSQEDRDSYEQYF.

The CDR3 sequence: CASSELSTGAGYEQYF. CDR3 in DNA: TGTGCCAGCAGTGAACTCTCGACAGGGGCCGGGTACGAGCAGTACTTC. The chain has TRBV2 and TRBJ2-7; 8 nucleotides align to TRBD1. J lost 4 bases, V lost 2 bases, and 10 bases had no gene match. Germline V gene sequence: CDR1 SNHLY, CDR2 FYNNEI. CDR3 length: 16 residues.

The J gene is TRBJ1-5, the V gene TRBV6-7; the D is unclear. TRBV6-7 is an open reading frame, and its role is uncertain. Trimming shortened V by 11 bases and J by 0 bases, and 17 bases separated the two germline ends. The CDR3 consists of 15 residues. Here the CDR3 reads CARRHRSYSNQPQHF. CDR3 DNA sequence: TGTGCCCGCCGACACCGTTCATATAGCAATCAGCCCCAGCATTTT.

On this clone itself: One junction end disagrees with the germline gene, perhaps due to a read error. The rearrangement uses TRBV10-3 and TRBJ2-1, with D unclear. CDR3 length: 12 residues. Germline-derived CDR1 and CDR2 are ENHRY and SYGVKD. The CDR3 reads CATSAGSNEQFF. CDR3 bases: TGTGCCACCAGTGCAGGATCCAATGAGCAGTTCTTC.

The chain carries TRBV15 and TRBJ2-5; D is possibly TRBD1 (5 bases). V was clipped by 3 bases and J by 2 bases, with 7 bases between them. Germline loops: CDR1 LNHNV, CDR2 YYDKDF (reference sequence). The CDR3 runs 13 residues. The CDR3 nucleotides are TGTGCCACCAGCAGGGACATACAAGAGACCCAGTACTTC. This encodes CATSRDIQETQYF. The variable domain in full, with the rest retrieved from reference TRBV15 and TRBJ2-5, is DAMVIQNPRYQVTQFGKPVTLSCSQTLNHNVMYWYQQKSSQAPKLLFHYYDKDFNNEADTPDNFQSRRPNTSFCFLDIRSPGLGDTAMYLCATSRDIQETQYFGPGTRLLVL.

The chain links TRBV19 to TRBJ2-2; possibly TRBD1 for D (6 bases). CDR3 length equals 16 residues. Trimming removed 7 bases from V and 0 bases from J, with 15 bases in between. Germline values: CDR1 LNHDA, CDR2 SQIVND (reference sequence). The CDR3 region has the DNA TGTGCCAGTACTATCGGCCCAGGGGCGAACACCGGGGAGCTGTTTTTT. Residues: CASTIGPGANTGELFF. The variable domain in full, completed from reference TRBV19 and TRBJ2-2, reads DGGITQSPKYLFRKEGQNVTLSCEQNLNHDAMYWYRQDPGQGLRLIYYSQIVNDFQKGDIAEGYSVSREKKESFPLTVTSAQKNPTAFYLCASTIGPGANTGELFFGEGSRLTVL.

CDR3 sequence: CAWSSRGRGEKLFF. The CDR3 DNA sequence: TGTGCCTGGAGTTCCCGAGGTAGAGGTGAAAAACTGTTTTTT. V usage is TRBV30 and J usage is TRBJ1-4, with unresolved D. The germline V and J ends were trimmed by 2 bases and 7 bases, with 14 bases remaining between them. The CDR3 runs 14 residues. CDR1 and CDR2 from the germline V gene are GTSNPN and SVGIG (reference sequence). Variable domain in full (rest from reference TRBV30 and TRBJ1-4): SQTIHQWPATLVQPVGSPLSLECTVEGTSNPNLYWYRQAAGRGLQLLFYSVGIGQISSEVPQNLSASRPQDRQFILSSKKLLLSDSGFYLCAWSSRGRGEKLFFGSGTQLSVL.

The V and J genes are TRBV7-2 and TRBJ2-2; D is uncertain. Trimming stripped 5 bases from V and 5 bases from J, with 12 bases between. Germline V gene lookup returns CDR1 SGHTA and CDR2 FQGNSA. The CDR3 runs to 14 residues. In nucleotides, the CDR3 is TGTGCCAGCAGCCGCCGCGCCACGACCGGGGAGCTGTTTTTT. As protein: CASSRRATTGELFF.

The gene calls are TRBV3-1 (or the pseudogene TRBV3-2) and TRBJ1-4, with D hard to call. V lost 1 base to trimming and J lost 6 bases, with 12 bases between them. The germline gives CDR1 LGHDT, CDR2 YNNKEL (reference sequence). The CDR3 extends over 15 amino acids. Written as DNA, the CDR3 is TGTGCCAGCAGCCAAGTCGCCAGGCGAGATGAAAAACTGTTTTTT. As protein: CASSQVARRDEKLFF.

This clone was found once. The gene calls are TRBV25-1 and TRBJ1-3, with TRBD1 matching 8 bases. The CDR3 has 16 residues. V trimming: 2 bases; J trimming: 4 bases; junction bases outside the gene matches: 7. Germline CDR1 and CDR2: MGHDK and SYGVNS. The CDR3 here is CASSELQDRAGNTIYF. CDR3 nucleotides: TGTGCCAGCAGTGAACTGCAGGACAGGGCAGGAAACACCATATATTTT.

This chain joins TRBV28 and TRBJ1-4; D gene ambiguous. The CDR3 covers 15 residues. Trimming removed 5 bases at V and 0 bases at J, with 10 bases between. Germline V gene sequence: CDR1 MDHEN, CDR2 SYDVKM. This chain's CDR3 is CASSVPIATNEKLFF. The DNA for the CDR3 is TGTGCCAGCAGTGTCCCCATTGCAACTAATGAAAAACTGTTTTTT.

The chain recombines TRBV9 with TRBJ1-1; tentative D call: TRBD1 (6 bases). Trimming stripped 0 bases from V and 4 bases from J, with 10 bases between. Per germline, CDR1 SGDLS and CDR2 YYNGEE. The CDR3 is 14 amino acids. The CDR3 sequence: CASSVGDRTTEAFF. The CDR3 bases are TGTGCCAGCAGCGTAGGTGACAGGACCACTGAAGCTTTCTTT.